The 14 T cell receptor beta chains reported below all come from one sample, sequenced in a study of blood T cells in healthy people across ages. Using a J-beta primer mix together with a sample-barcoded 5' primer, a second PCR was run for roughly 7 to 12 cycles. TCRdb processed the 5' RACE reads anew with MiXCR; each CDR3 protein has one entry. The data hold approximately 780,000 distinct CDR3 sequences, with 25% to 30% observed a single time. The same data also went into a second study, on T cells of mothers and their children.

The sample taken for sequencing was blood. The source of these receptors is a boy aged 5 to 17 in good health.

This rearrangement joins TRBV5-1 to TRBJ2-1; TRBD2 agrees at 10 bases. This CDR3 region has 16 residues. CDR1 and CDR2 from the germline V gene are SGHRS and YFSETQ. Losses at the gene ends were 0 bases for V and 10 bases for J; bases not matched to a gene: 10. CDR3 loop: CASSLATSGVPGEQFF. For the CDR3, the DNA is TGCGCCAGCAGCTTGGCTACTAGCGGGGTCCCGGGGGAGCAGTTCTTC. Using reference TRBV5-1 and TRBJ2-1 for the parts outside the CDR3, the full variable domain is KAGVTQTPRYLIKTRGQQVTLSCSPISGHRSVSWYQQTPGQGLQFLFEYFSETQRNKGNFPGRFSGRQFSNSRSEMNVSTLELGDSALYLCASSLATSGVPGEQFFGPGTRLTVL.

This clonotype was seen a handful of times. The gene calls are TRBV10-3 and TRBJ2-5, with a weak D call TRBD1 (6 bases). The CDR3 consists of 15 residues. V dropped 10 bases and J dropped 2 bases, with 20 bases sitting between them. Per the germline V gene, CDR1 is ENHRY and CDR2 is SYGVKD. This CDR3 is CASRGGEASQETQYF. The CDR3 DNA follows: TGTGCCAGCCGAGGGGGTGAAGCCTCTCAAGAGACCCAGTACTTC.

V and J are TRBV28 and TRBJ1-1; maybe TRBD1 (6 bases). V dropped 7 bases and J dropped 3 bases, with 18 bases sitting between them. Germline assignment: CDR1 MDHEN and CDR2 SYDVKM. This CDR3 is built from 15 residues. CDR3 sequence: CASTFLDRFYTEAFF. CDR3 in DNA: TGTGCCAGCACCTTTCTGGACAGATTTTACACTGAAGCTTTCTTT.

This chain joins TRBV28 and TRBJ2-1; D is perhaps TRBD1 or TRBD2 (6 bases each). Between the trimmed V and J ends, which lost 5 bases and 5 bases, there was a span of 16 bases. The CDR3 is made up of 15 amino acids. Germline values: CDR1 MDHEN, CDR2 SYDVKM. The CDR3 DNA reads TGTGCCAGCAGTCGAGACTGGGGGGCAAACAATGAGCAGTTCTTC. Its translation is CASSRDWGANNEQFF.

This clonotype turned up a few times. J is TRBJ2-5 and V is TRBV11-2; D may be TRBD1 (5 bases). This CDR3 has 15 residues. CDR1 is SGHAT and CDR2 is FQNNGV in the germline V gene. V gave up 5 bases and J gave up 5 bases, with 18 bases separating them. The CDR3: CASSPWGGAAETQYF. In nucleotides, the CDR3 is TGTGCCAGCAGCCCTTGGGGTGGGGCGGCCGAGACCCAGTACTTC.

For the CDR3, the DNA is TGTGCCAGCAGCTTAGAGGCAGGGATGGGTCAGCCCCAGCATTTT. Translated, it gives CASSLEAGMGQPQHF. This chain joins TRBV7-8 and TRBJ1-5; D possibly corresponds to TRBD1 (5 bases). V was pared by 1 base and J by 6 bases, with 13 bases between. The germline V gene encodes CDR1 SGHVS and CDR2 FQNEAQ. CDR3 length: 15 amino acids.

A few counts support this clonotype. The gene calls are TRBV12-3 or TRBV12-4 and TRBJ2-5; D ambiguous. The J call may be wrong; the DNA end is better matched by TRBJ2-7. CDR3 length: 14 amino acids. DNA of the CDR3: TGTGCCAGCAGTCTGGCCGGACGGTCGCACGAGCAGTACTTC. Translating it yields CASSLAGRSHEQYF.

The sample holds one count of this clonotype. This rearrangement joins TRBV5-4 to TRBJ2-3; D might be TRBD2 (6 bases). Germline CDR1 reads SGHNT; CDR2 reads YYREEE (reference sequence). Trimming took off 3 bases at V and 2 bases at J, with 16 bases between the two ends. The CDR3 contains 16 residues. The CDR3 region is CASSSGGGGYTDTQYF. In DNA, the CDR3 is TGTGCCAGCAGCTCCGGTGGGGGAGGATACACAGATACGCAGTATTTT.

This sequence joins TRBV24-1 and TRBJ2-1; 10 positions match TRBD2. CDR1 and CDR2 (germline): KGHDR, SFDVKD. J was trimmed by 9 bases and V by 1 base; bases with no gene match: 8. The CDR3 extends over 16 amino acids. The CDR3 loop is CATSDFQSGGAFEQFF. CDR3 nucleotide sequence: TGTGCCACCAGTGATTTCCAGAGCGGGGGGGCATTTGAGCAGTTCTTC.

This clonotype appeared a few times. J is TRBJ2-7 and V is TRBV29-1; 9 bases align to TRBD1. The CDR3 contains 13 residues. CDR1 is SQVTM, CDR2 ANQGSEA, per germline. Trimming at V came to 1 base and at J to 3 bases, leaving 1 base not matched to a gene. CDR3 DNA: TGCAGCGTTGAAGTGGGACAGGGCTACGAGCAGTACTTC. It encodes CSVEVGQGYEQYF.

This chain uses TRBV10-3 with TRBJ1-4; D call uncertain. CDR1 is ENHRY and CDR2 is SYGVKD in the germline V gene. The CDR3 is made up of 18 amino acids. With 0 bases removed from V and 0 bases from J, the gap between germline ends came to 14 bases. The CDR3 bases are TGTGCCATCAGTGAGTCGATGCTATATGGGGCAACTAATGAAAAACTGTTTTTT. Translation: CAISESMLYGATNEKLFF.

This sequence joins TRBV6-5 and TRBJ2-7; D assignment may be TRBD1 or TRBD2 (5 bases each). This CDR3 is built from 13 residues. Trimming removed 7 bases from V and 1 base from J, with 11 bases in between. Germline V CDR1 and CDR2: MNHEY, SVGAGI. CDR3 bases: TGTGCCAGCACCCCGGGACCTTCCTACGAGCAGTACTTC. Protein product: CASTPGPSYEQYF.

In this sample, this clonotype turned up a few times. This chain links TRBV20-1 with TRBJ2-5; 10 bases align to TRBD2. Germline CDR1 reads DFQATT; CDR2 reads SNEGSKA (reference sequence). The CDR3 contains 15 residues. V trimming: 0 bases; J trimming: 5 bases; junction bases outside the gene matches: 6. CDR3 coding DNA: TGCAGTGCTAGAGATCCAGCGGGGGGGCCGGAGACCCAGTACTTC. This sequence encodes CSARDPAGGPETQYF.

This clonotype was recorded a few times. V gene TRBV5-1 combines with J gene TRBJ2-5, with TRBD1 matching over 7 bases. Germline V gene lookup returns CDR1 SGHRS and CDR2 YFSETQ. The V gene end was trimmed by 8 bases and the J gene end by 5 bases; junction bases not matched to a gene: 12. The CDR3 has 14 amino acids. For the CDR3, the DNA is TGCGCCAGTACGGGACAGCCCTCGGAGGAGACCCAGTACTTC. Its translation is CASTGQPSEETQYF.